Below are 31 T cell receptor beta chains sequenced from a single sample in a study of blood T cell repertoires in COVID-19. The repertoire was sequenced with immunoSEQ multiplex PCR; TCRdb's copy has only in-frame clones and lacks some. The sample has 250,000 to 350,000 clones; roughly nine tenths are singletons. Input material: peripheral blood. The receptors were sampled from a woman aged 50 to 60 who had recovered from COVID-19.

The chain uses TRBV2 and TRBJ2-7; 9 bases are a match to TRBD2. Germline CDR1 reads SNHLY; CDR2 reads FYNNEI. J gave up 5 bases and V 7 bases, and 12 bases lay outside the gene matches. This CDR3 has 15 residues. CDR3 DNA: TGTGCCAGCACGGCGGGAGGGCCTTGGGTGGACGAGCAGTACTTC. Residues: CASTAGGPWVDEQYF.

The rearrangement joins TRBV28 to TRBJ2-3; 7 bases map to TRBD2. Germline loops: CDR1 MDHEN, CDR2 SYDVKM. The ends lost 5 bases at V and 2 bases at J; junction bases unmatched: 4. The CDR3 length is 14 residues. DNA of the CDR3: TGTGCCAGCAGTGCGACTAGCCCCACAGATACGCAGTATTTT. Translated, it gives CASSATSPTDTQYF.

The CDR3, as DNA: TGCGCCAGCAGCTTGACTCCCGCAAACCCCTATGGCTACACCTTC. Amino acid sequence: CASSLTPANPYGYTF. The V and J genes are TRBV5-1 and TRBJ1-2; D call uncertain. The ends were cut back, 1 base at V and 4 bases at J, with 14 bases in the middle. The germline V gene encodes CDR1 SGHRS and CDR2 YFSETQ. The CDR3 is made up of 15 amino acids.

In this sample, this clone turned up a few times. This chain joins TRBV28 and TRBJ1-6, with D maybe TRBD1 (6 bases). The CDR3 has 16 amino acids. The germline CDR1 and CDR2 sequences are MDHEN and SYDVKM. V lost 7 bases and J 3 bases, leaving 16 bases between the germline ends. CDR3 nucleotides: TGTGCCAGCACCCTGGGGGGGGCCCTCTATAATTCACCCCTCCACTTT. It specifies CASTLGGALYNSPLHF.

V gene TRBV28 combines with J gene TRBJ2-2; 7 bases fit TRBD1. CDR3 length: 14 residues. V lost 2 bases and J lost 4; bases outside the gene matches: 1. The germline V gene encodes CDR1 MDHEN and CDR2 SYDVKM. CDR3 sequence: CASSLPGGTGELFF. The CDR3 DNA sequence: TGTGCCAGCAGTTTACCAGGGGGCACCGGGGAGCTGTTTTTT. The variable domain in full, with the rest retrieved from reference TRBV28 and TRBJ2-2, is DVKVTQSSRYLVKRTGEKVFLECVQDMDHENMFWYRQDPGLGLRLIYFSYDVKMKEKGDIPEGYSVSREKKERFSLILESASTNQTSMYLCASSLPGGTGELFFGEGSRLTVL.

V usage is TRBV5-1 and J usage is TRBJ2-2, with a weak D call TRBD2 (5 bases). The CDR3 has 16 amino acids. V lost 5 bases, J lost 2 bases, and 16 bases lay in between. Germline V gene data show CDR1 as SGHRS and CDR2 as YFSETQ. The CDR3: CASRIGVEANTGELFF. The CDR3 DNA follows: TGCGCCAGCAGGATTGGTGTGGAGGCCAACACCGGGGAGCTGTTTTTT.

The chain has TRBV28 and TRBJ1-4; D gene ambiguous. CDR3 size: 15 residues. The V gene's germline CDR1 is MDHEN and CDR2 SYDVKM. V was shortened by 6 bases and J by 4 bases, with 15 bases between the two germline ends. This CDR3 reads CASSRQLDFNEKLFF. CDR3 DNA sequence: TGTGCCAGCAGCCGGCAGTTGGACTTTAATGAAAAACTGTTTTTT.

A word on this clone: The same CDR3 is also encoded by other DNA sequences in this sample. In DNA form, the CDR3 reads TGTGCCATCAGTGTGGGACAGGGAGGGACTGAAGCTTTCTTT. This encodes CAISVGQGGTEAFF. V gene TRBV10-3 combines with J gene TRBJ1-1; TRBD1 matches at 9 bases. V lost 4 bases, J lost 5 bases, and 5 bases stayed unmatched. Germline V gene lookup returns CDR1 ENHRY and CDR2 SYGVKD. There are 14 residues in the CDR3.

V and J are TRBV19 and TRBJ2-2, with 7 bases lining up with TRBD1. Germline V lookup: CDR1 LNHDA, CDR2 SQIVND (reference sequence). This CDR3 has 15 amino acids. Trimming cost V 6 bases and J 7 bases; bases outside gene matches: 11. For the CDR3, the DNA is TGTGCCAGTAGCCGACAGGGATTGCGTTACGGGGAGCTGTTTTTT. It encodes CASSRQGLRYGELFF.

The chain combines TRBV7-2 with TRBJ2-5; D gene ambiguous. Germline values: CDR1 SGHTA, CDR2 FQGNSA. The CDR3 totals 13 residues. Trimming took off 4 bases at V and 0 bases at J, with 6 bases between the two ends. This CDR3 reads CASSSLYQETQYF. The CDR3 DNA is TGTGCCAGCAGCTCCCTATACCAAGAGACCCAGTACTTC. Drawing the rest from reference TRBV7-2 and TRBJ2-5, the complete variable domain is GAGVSQSPSNKVTEKGKDVELRCDPISGHTALYWYRQSLGQGLEFLIYFQGNSAPDKSGLPSDRFSAERTGGSVSTLTIQRTQQEDSAVYLCASSSLYQETQYFGPGTRLLVL.

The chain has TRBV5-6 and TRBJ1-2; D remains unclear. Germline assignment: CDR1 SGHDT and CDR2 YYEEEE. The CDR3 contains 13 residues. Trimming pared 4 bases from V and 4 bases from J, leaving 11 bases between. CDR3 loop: CASSGEIPYGYTF. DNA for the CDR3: TGTGCCAGCAGCGGGGAGATTCCCTATGGCTACACCTTC.

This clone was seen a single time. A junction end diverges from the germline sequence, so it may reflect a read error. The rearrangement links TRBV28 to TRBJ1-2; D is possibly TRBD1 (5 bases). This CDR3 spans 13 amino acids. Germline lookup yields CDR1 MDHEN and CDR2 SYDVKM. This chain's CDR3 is CASRPTVEILFAF. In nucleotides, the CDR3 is TGTGCCAGCAGGCCGACAGTTGAGATACTATTCGCCTTC.

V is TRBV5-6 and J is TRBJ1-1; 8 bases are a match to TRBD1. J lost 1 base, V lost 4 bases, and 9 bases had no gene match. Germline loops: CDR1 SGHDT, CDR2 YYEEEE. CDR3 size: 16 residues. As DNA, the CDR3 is TGTGCCAGCAGCATCCGCAGGGGGCAGGGGAACACTGAAGCTTTCTTT. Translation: CASSIRRGQGNTEAFF. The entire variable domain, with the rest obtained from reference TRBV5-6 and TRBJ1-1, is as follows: DAGVTQSPTHLIKTRGQQVTLRCSPKSGHDTVSWYQQALGQGPQFIFQYYEEEERQRGNFPDRFSGHQFPNYSSELNVNALLLGDSALYLCASSIRRGQGNTEAFFGQGTRLTVV.

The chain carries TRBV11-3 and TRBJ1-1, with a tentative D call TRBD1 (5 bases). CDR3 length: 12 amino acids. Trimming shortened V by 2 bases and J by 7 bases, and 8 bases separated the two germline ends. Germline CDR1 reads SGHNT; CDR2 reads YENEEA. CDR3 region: CASSLQGGEAFF. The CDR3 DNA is TGTGCCAGCAGCTTACAGGGAGGTGAAGCTTTCTTT. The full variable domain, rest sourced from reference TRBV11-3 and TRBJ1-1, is EAGVVQSPRYKIIEKKQPVAFWCNPISGHNTLYWYLQNLGQGPELLIRYENEEAVDDSQLPKDRFSAERLKGVDSTLKIQPAELGDSAVYLCASSLQGGEAFFGQGTRLTVV.

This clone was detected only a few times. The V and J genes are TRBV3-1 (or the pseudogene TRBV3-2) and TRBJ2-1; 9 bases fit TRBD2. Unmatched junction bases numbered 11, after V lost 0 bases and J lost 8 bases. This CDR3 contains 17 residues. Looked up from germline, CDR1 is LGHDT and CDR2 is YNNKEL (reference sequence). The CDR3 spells CASSQDPGGRAGDEQFF. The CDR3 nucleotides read TGTGCCAGCAGCCAAGATCCGGGCGGGAGGGCCGGGGATGAGCAGTTCTTC.

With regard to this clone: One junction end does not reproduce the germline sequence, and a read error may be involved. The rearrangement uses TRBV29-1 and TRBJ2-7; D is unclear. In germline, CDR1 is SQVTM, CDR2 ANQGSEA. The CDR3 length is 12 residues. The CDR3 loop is CSVQEASYEQYF. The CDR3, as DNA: TGCAGCGTTCAAGAGGCCTCCTACGAGCAGTACTTC.

CDR3: CASSQELGQGWRNQPQHF. CDR3 nucleotide sequence: TGTGCCAGCAGCCAAGAACTAGGACAGGGCTGGCGCAATCAGCCCCAGCATTTT. This chain joins TRBV4-2 and TRBJ1-5; 8 positions agree with TRBD1. The germline V gene has CDR1 LGHNA and CDR2 YNFKEQ. V gave up 0 bases and J gave up 2 bases; unmatched junction bases: 9. This CDR3 has 18 amino acids.

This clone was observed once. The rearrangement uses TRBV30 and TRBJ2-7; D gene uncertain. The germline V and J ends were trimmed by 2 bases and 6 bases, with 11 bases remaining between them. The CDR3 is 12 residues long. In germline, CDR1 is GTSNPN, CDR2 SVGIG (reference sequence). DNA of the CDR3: TGTGCCTGGAGTCTACAGAACGGCGAGCAGTACTTC. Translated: CAWSLQNGEQYF.

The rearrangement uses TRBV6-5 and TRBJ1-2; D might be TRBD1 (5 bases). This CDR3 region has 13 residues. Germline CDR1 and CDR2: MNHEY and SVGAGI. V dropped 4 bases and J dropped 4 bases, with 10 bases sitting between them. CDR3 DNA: TGTGCCAGCAGTTCGAACGGGGGCTATGGCTACACCTTC. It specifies CASSSNGGYGYTF.

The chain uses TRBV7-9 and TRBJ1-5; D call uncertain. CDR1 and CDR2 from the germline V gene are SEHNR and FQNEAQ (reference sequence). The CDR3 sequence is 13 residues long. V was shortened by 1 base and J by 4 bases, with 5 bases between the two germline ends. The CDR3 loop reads CASSLESNQPQHF. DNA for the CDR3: TGTGCCAGCAGCTTAGAATCTAATCAGCCCCAGCATTTT.

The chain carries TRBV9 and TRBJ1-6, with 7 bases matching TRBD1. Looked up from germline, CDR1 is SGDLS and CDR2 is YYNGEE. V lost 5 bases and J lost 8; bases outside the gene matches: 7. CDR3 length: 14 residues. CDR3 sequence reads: CASSETGIYSPLHF. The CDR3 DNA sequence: TGTGCCAGCAGTGAGACAGGGATTTATTCACCCCTCCACTTT. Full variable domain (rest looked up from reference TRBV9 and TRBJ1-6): DSGVTQTPKHLITATGQRVTLRCSPRSGDLSVYWYQQSLDQGLQFLIQYYNGEERAKGNILERFSAQQFPDLHSELNLSSLELGDSALYFCASSETGIYSPLHFGNGTRLTVT.

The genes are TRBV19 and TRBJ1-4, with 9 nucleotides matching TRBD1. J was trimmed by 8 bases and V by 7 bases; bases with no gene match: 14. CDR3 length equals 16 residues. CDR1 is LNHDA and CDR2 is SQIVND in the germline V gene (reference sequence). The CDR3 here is CASKDRGFEVMEKLFF. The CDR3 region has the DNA TGTGCCAGTAAGGACAGGGGCTTCGAAGTTATGGAAAAACTGTTTTTT.

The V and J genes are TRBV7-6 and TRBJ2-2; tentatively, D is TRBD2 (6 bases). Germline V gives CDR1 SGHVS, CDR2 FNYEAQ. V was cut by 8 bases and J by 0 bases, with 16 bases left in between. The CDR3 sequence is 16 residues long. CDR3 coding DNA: TGTGCCAGCCGCCGTGGGGCGGGGACGAACACCGGGGAGCTGTTTTTT. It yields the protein CASRRGAGTNTGELFF.

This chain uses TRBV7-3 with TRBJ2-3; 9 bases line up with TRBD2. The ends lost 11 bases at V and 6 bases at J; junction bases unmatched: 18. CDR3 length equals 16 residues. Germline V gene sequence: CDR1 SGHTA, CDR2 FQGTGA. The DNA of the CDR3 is TGTGCCTCAGCCAGGAGCGGGAGGACTTTGGCGGATACGCAGTATTTT. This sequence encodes CASARSGRTLADTQYF.

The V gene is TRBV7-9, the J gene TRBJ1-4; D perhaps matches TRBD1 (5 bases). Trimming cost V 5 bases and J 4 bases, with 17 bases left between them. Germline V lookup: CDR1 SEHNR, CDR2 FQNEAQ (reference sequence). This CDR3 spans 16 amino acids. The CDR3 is CASSPIGGGNNEKLFF. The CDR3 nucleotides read TGTGCCAGCAGCCCGATCGGTGGGGGGAATAATGAAAAACTGTTTTTT. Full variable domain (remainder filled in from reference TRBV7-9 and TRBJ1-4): DTGVSQNPRHKITKRGQNVTFRCDPISEHNRLYWYRQTLGQGPEFLTYFQNEAQLEKSRLLSDRFSAERPKGSFSTLEIQRTEQGDSAMYLCASSPIGGGNNEKLFFGSGTQLSVL.

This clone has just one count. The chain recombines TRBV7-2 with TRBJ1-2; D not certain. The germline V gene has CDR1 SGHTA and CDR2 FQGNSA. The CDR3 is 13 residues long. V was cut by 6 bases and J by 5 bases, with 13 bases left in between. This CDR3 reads CASSSNPGYGYTF. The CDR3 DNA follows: TGTGCCAGCAGTTCGAATCCGGGATATGGCTACACCTTC. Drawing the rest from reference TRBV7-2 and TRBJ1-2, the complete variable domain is GAGVSQSPSNKVTEKGKDVELRCDPISGHTALYWYRQSLGQGLEFLIYFQGNSAPDKSGLPSDRFSAERTGGSVSTLTIQRTQQEDSAVYLCASSSNPGYGYTFGSGTRLTVV.

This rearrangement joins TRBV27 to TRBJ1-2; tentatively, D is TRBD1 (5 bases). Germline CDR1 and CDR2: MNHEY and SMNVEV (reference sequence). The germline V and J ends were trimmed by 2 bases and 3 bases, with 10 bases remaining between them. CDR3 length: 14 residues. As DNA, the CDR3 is TGTGCCAGCAGTTTAGACAGAAATTACTATGGCTACACCTTC. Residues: CASSLDRNYYGYTF.

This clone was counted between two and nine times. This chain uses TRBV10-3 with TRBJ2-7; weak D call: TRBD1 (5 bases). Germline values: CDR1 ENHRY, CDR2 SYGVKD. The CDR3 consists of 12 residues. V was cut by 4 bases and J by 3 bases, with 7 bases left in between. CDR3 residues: CAISGQNYEQYF. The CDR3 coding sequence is TGTGCCATCAGTGGACAGAACTACGAGCAGTACTTC.

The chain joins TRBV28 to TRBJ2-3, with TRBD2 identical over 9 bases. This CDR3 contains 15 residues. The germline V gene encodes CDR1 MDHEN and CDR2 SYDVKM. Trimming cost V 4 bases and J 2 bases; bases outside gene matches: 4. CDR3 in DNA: TGTGCCAGCAGTTCGAGCGGGAGGACCACAGATACGCAGTATTTT. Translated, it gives CASSSSGRTTDTQYF.

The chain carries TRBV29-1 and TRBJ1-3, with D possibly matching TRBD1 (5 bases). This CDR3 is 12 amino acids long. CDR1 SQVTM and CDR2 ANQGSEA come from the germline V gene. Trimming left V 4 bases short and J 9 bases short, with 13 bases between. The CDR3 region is CSVGSLGGTIYF. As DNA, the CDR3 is TGCAGCGTTGGTAGCTTGGGGGGCACCATATATTTT.

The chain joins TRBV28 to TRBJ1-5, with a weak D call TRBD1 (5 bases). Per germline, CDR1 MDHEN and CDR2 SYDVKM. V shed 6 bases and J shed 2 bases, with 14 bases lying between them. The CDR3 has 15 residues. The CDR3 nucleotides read TGTGCCAGCAGGGTAGGAGGGGTGGGCAATCAGCCCCAGCATTTT. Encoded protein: CASRVGGVGNQPQHF.